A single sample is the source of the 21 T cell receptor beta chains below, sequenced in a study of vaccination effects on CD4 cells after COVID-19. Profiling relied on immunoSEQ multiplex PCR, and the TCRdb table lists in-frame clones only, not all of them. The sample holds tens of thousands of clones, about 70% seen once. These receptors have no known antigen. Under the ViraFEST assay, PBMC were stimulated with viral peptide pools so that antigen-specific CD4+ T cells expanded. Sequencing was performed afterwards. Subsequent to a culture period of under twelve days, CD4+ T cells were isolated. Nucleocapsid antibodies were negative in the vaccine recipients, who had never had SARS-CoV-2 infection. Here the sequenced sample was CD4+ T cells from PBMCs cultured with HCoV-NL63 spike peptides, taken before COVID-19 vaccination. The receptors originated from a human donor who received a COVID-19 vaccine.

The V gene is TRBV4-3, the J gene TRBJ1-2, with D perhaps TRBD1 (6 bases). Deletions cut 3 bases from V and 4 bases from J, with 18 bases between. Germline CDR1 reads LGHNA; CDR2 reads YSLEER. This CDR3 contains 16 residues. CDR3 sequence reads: CASSQAPGEVGYGYTF. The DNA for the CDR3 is TGCGCCAGCAGCCAGGCCCCAGGGGAGGTAGGCTATGGCTACACCTTC.

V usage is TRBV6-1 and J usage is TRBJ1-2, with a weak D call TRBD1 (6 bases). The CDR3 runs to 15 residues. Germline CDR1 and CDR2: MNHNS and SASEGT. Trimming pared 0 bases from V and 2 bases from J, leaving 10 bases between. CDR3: CASSEASTGNYGYTF. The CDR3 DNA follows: TGTGCCAGCAGTGAAGCGAGTACAGGGAACTATGGCTACACCTTC.

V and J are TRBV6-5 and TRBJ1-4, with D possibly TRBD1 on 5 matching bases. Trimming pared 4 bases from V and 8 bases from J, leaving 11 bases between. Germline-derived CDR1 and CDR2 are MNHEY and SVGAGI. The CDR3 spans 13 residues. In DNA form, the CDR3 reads TGTGCCAGCAGTTGGGGCAGAAGGGAAAAACTGTTTTTT. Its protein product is CASSWGRREKLFF.

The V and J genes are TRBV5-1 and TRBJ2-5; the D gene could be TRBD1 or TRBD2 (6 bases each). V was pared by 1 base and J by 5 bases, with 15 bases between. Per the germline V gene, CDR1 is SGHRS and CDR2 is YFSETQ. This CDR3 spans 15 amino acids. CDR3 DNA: TGCGCCAGCAGCTTGTGGGGGGCCCCCGGGGAGACCCAGTACTTC. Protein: CASSLWGAPGETQYF.

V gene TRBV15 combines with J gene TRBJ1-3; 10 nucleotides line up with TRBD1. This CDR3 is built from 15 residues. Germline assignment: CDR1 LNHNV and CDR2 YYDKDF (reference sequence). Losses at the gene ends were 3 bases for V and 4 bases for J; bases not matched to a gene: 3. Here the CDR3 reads CATSRDRGSGNTIYF. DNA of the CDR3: TGTGCCACCAGCAGGGACAGGGGGTCAGGAAACACCATATATTTT.

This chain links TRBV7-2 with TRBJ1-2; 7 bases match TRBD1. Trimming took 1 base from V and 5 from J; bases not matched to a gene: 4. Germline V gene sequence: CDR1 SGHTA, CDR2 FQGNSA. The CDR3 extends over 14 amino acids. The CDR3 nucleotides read TGTGCCAGCAGCTTAGAAGCAGGGGGGTATGGCTACACCTTC. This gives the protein CASSLEAGGYGYTF.

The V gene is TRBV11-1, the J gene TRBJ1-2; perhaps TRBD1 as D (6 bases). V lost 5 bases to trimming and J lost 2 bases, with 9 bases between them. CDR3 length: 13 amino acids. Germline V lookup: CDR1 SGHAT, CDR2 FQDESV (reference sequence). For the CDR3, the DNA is TGTGCCAGCAGCCTTGACAGGAACTATGGCTACACCTTC. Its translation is CASSLDRNYGYTF.

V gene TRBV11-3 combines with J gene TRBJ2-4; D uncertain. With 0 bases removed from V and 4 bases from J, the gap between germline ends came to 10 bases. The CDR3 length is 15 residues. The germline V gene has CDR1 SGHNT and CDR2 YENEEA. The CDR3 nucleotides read TGTGCCAGCAGCTTAGATCTTAACAGAAAAAACATTCAGTACTTC. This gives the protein CASSLDLNRKNIQYF. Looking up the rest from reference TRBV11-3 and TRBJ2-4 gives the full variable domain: EAGVVQSPRYKIIEKKQPVAFWCNPISGHNTLYWYLQNLGQGPELLIRYENEEAVDDSQLPKDRFSAERLKGVDSTLKIQPAELGDSAVYLCASSLDLNRKNIQYFGAGTRLSVL.

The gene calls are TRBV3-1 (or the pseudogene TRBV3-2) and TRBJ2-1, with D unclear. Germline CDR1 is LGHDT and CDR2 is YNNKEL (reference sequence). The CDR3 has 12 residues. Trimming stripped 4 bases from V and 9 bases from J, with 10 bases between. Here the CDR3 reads CASSPSSGEQFF. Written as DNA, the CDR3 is TGTGCCAGCAGCCCCTCTTCCGGTGAGCAGTTCTTC.

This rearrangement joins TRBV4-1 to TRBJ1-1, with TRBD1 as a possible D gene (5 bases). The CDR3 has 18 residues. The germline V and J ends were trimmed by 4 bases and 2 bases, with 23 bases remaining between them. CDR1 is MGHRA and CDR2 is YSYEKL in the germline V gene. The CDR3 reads CASSPLKTRVGKNTEAFF. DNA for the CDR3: TGCGCCAGCAGCCCCCTCAAAACCAGGGTTGGAAAAAACACTGAAGCTTTCTTT.

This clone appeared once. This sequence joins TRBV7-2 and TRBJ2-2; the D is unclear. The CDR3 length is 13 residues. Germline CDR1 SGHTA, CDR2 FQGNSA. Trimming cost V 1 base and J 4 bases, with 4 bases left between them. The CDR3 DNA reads TGTGCCAGCAGCTTAGGGGGCACCGGGGAGCTGTTTTTT. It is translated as CASSLGGTGELFF.

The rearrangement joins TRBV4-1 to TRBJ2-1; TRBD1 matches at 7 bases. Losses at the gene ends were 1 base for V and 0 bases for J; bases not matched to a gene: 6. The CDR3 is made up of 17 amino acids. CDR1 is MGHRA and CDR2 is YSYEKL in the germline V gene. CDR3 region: CASSQAQQGSSYNEQFF. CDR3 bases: TGCGCCAGCAGCCAAGCCCAACAGGGGAGCTCCTACAATGAGCAGTTCTTC.

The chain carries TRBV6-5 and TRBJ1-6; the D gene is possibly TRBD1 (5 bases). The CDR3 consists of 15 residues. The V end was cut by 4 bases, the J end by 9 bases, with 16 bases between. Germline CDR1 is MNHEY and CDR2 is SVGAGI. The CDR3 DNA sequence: TGTGCCAGCAGTTCCCCGGGGCTCGACGGTTCACCCCTCCACTTT. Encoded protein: CASSSPGLDGSPLHF.

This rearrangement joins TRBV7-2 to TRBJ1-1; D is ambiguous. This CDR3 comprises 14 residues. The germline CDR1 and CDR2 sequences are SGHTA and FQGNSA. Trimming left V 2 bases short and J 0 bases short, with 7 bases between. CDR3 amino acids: CASSLRWVNTEAFF. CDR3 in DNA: TGTGCCAGCAGCTTAAGGTGGGTGAACACTGAAGCTTTCTTT.

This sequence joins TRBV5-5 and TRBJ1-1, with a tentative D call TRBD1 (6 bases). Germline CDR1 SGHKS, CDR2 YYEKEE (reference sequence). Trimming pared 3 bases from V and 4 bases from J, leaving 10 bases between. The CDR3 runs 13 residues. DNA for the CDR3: TGTGCCAGCAGCTCCCGACAGGCCACTGAAGCTTTCTTT. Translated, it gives CASSSRQATEAFF.

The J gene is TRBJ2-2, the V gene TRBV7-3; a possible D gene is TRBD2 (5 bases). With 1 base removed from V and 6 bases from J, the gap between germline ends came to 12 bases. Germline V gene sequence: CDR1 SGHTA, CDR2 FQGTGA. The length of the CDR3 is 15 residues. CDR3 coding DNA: TGTGCCAGCAGCTTAAATGGGCGGGTACCCGGGGAGCTGTTTTTT. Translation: CASSLNGRVPGELFF.

The CDR3 sequence is CASSEDRGDTEAFF. CDR3 in DNA: TGTGCCAGCAGTGAAGACAGGGGGGACACTGAAGCTTTCTTT. The chain has TRBV6-1 and TRBJ1-1, with 8 bases lining up with TRBD1. CDR3 length equals 14 residues. The ends lost 1 base at V and 3 bases at J; junction bases unmatched: 1. Germline CDR1 and CDR2: MNHNS and SASEGT.

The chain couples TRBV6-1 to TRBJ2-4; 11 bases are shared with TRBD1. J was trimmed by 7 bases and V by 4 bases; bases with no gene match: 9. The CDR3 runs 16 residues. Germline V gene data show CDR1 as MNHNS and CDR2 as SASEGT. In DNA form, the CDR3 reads TGTGCCAGCAGTGTACTTCGGGACAGGGGGGTGAACATTCAGTACTTC. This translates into CASSVLRDRGVNIQYF.

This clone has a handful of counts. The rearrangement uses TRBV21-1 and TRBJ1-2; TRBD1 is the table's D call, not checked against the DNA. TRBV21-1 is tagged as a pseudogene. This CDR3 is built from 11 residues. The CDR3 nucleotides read TGTGCCAGGGGCCAGGTCCATGGCTACACCTTC. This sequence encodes CARGQVHGYTF.

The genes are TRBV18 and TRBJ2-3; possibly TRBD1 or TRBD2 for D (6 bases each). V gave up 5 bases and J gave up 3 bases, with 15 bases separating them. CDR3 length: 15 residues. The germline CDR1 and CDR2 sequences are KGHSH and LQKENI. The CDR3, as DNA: TGTGCCAGCTCAACTTTGACGGGGGCGACAGATACGCAGTATTTT. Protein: CASSTLTGATDTQYF.

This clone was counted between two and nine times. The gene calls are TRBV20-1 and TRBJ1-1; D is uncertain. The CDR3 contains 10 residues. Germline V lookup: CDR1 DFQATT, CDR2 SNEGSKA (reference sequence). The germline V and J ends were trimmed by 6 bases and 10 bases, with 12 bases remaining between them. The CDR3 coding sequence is TGCAGTGCCGGACTTAGCGCAGCTTTCTTT. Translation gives CSAGLSAAFF.